This T cell receptor (beta chain) comes out of a study of control samples from healthy donors and cancer patients. Method: immunoSEQ multiplex PCR; TCRdb's copy keeps in-frame clones and lacks some. The sample contains about 200,000 clones, 91% of which appear only once. This CDR3 comprises 14 residues. V was shortened by 0 bases and J by 4 bases, with 10 bases between the two germline ends. The germline CDR1 and CDR2 sequences are SGHRS and YFSETQ. J is TRBJ1-1 and V is TRBV5-1; D uncertain. Material: blood. This TCR was recovered from a man under 40 in good health. This chain's CDR3 is CASSLEGIPTEAFF. CDR3 DNA sequence: TGCGCCAGCAGCTTGGAGGGTATCCCCACTGAAGCTTTCTTT.